The rows below give T cell receptor beta chains drawn from one sample of a study of cytomegalovirus exposure and HLA in healthy donors. Only in-frame clones appear in the TCRdb table, and some are missing; sequencing was by immunoSEQ multiplex PCR. The table shows under 200,000 clones, with roughly 84% occurring only once. The sample comprised PBMCs. The receptors shown here come from a man over 45 in good health and CMV-seropositive. Each CDR3 is given with its conserved first and last residue. The D gene is left open where the match is weak. Clone size is stated in some rows and not others, as once, few, many or a class when expanded.

TRBJ1-1 | TRBV7-9 | few | NA | TGTGCCAGCAGCTTAGTATTAGGGGGCACTGAAGCTTTCTTT | CASSLVLGGTEAFF
TRBJ2-3 | TRBV9 | few | TRBD1 | TGTGCCAGCAGCGCGTCTCAGGGGGTCACAGATACGCAGTATTTT | CASSASQGVTDTQYF
TRBJ1-2 | TRBV5-1 | NA | NA | TGCGCCAGCAGCGTACAATCCACCGGGGGCTACACCTTC | CASSVQSTGGYTF
TRBJ2-1 | TRBV11-2 | NA | TRBD1 | TGTGCCAGCAGCCACCCGGGACAGGGAGGGGATGAGCAGTTCTTC | CASSHPGQGGDEQFF
TRBJ1-2 | TRBV14 | NA | NA | TGTGCCAGCAGTCGAGACAGAAACTATGGCTACACCTTC | CASSRDRNYGYTF
TRBJ1-1 | TRBV27 | NA | TRBD1 | TGTGCCAGCAGTTTATCAGGACAGGGGTGGGCTTTCTTT | CASSLSGQGWAFF
TRBJ2-5 | TRBV4-1 | once | TRBD1 | TGCGCCAGCAGCCAACTCCTAGGACAGGGAGTAGGGACCCAGTACTTC | CASSQLLGQGVGTQYF
TRBJ1-2 | TRBV7-2 | NA | NA | TGTGCCAGCAGCTCCTCGGGTGGTAACTATGGCTACACCTTC | CASSSSGGNYGYTF
TRBJ2-1 | TRBV4-2 | NA | TRBD2 | TGTGCCAGCAGCCAAGTCGCGGGAGACTACAATGAGCAGTTCTTC | CASSQVAGDYNEQFF
TRBJ2-2 | TRBV27 | NA | TRBD1 | TGTGCCAGCAGACCTGTAGGGGGCTCATACACCGGGGAGCTGTTTTTT | CASRPVGGSYTGELFF
TRBJ1-2 | TRBV9 | NA | NA | TGTGCCAGCAGGAACAGGGTCAACTATGGCTACACCTTC | CASRNRVNYGYTF
TRBJ1-2 | TRBV29-1 | NA | NA | TGCAGCGTTGAAGTGGTAGTTAACTATGGCTACACCTTC | CSVEVVVNYGYTF
TRBJ1-4 | TRBV5-1 | few | NA | TGCGCCAGCAGCCAACACGGTTCGGGGACTAATGAAAAACTGTTTTTT | CASSQHGSGTNEKLFF
TRBJ1-4 | TRBV6-1 | NA | NA | TGTGCCAGCAGTGAGCGGGGGGGGGATGAAAAACTGTTTTTT | CASSERGGDEKLFF
TRBJ2-4 | TRBV7-8 | NA | TRBD2 | TGTGCCAGCAGCTTCGGGCTAGCGGGAGCCAAAAACATTCAGTACTTC | CASSFGLAGAKNIQYF
TRBJ1-1 | TRBV5-6 | NA | NA | TGTGCCAGCAGCTCAAAGCTAGGGGTTCCGACCACTGAAGCTTTCTTT | CASSSKLGVPTTEAFF
TRBJ1-1 | TRBV6-5 | NA | NA | TGTGCCAGCAGTTTCCCGGGCCCCGAGGGCACTGAAGCTTTCTTT | CASSFPGPEGTEAFF
TRBJ2-1 | TRBV5-4 | NA | TRBD2 | TGTGCCAGCAGCCGGACTAGCGGGAGCTACAATGAGCAGTTCTTC | CASSRTSGSYNEQFF
TRBJ2-1 | TRBV5-1 | NA | TRBD1 | TGCGCCAGCAGCTTGGCGGGACAGATGGAGTTCTTC | CASSLAGQMEFF
TRBJ1-6 | TRBV14 | NA | NA | TGTGCCAGCAGCCAAGATATCGCAAGGGGCGTTAATTCACCCCTCCACTTT | CASSQDIARGVNSPLHF
TRBJ2-3 | TRBV6-4 | once | TRBD2 | TGTGCCAGCAGTGACAGACTAGCGGGAAACCCTGTCTTT | CASSDRLAGNPVF
TRBJ2-4 | TRBV5-1 | NA | NA | TGCGCCAGCAGCCCGGAGACAGGAGAATTTCTAGCCAAAAACATTCAGTACTTC | CASSPETGEFLAKNIQYF
TRBJ1-2 | TRBV19 | NA | TRBD1 | TGTGCCAGTAGTATAGGAGCCGGGACAGGGGACTATGGCTACACCTTC | CASSIGAGTGDYGYTF
TRBJ2-5 | TRBV19 | NA | TRBD2 | TGTGCCAGTACCGAAGGACTAGCGAGTCGGGAGACCCAGTACTTC | CASTEGLASRETQYF
TRBJ1-1 | TRBV6-1 | NA | NA | TGTGCCAGCAGGCCTATGAACACTGAAGCTTTCTTT | CASRPMNTEAFF
TRBJ2-1 | TRBV27 | NA | TRBD2 | TGTGCCAGCAGTTTATGGGGGACTAGCGGGGGGGACAATGAGCAGTTCTTC | CASSLWGTSGGDNEQFF
TRBJ2-3 | TRBV13 | few | TRBD1 | TGTGCCAGCAGCTTAATGGGACAGGGGACGGGCACAGATACGCAGTATTTT | CASSLMGQGTGTDTQYF
TRBJ1-2 | TRBV6-5 | NA | TRBD1 | TGTGCCAGCAGCCAGGGGGCGGATGGCTACACCTTC | CASSQGADGYTF
TRBJ2-7 | TRBV9 | NA | TRBD2 | TGTGCCAGCAGCAGGAAATCTAGCGGGGGGGCTCGGGAGCAGTACTTC | CASSRKSSGGAREQYF
TRBJ2-1 | TRBV30 | NA | TRBD2 | TGTGCCTGGAGGGGTCCAACCGGGACTAACTACAATGAGCAGTTCTTC | CAWRGPTGTNYNEQFF
TRBJ1-3 | TRBV11-3 | NA | TRBD1 | TGTGCCAGCAGCTGGTCGGGACAGGGAACTGGAAACACCATATATTTT | CASSWSGQGTGNTIYF
TRBJ2-1 | TRBV6-4 | NA | TRBD2 | TGTGCCAGCAGTGACGCTAGCGGGAGGGCCAATGAGCAGTTCTTC | CASSDASGRANEQFF
TRBJ1-4 | TRBV7-9 | NA | TRBD1 | TGTGCCAGCAGCAAGACAGGGGGCGCTGAGACAACTAATGAAAAACTGTTTTTT | CASSKTGGAETTNEKLFF
TRBJ2-7 | TRBV6-5 | NA | NA | TGTGCCAGCAGGGCCCTCAGGGCAAGCTACGAGCAGTACTTC | CASRALRASYEQYF
TRBJ2-1 | TRBV2 | NA | NA | TGTGCCAGCAGTGAAGCCCGGACTTTAGCGGTTGAGCAGTTCTTC | CASSEARTLAVEQFF
TRBJ1-2 | TRBV9 | NA | NA | TGTGCCAGCAGGGCCCAGGGTGGAGGGGACTATGGCTACACCTTC | CASRAQGGGDYGYTF
TRBJ1-2 | TRBV27 | NA | NA | TGTGCCAGCAGTTTTTCGGTAAACTATGGCTACACCTTC | CASSFSVNYGYTF
TRBJ2-3 | TRBV2 | NA | TRBD2 | TGTGCCAGCACGCGGGAGGGGGCTGGTAGCACAGATACGCAGTATTTT | CASTREGAGSTDTQYF
TRBJ2-2 | TRBV7-6 | NA | TRBD1 | TGTGCCAGCAGCTTACCGGACAGGGCGGCGAACACCGGGGAGCTGTTTTTT | CASSLPDRAANTGELFF
TRBJ2-7 | TRBV29-1 | NA | TRBD2 | TGCAGCGTTGAATCGACTAGCGGGGGGTACGAGCAGTACTTC | CSVESTSGGYEQYF
TRBJ1-2 | TRBV5-6 | NA | NA | TGTGCCAGCAGCTTACAGGAGTACTATGGCTACACCTTC | CASSLQEYYGYTF
TRBJ1-5 | TRBV28 | NA | NA | TGTGCCAGCAGGGGGAGTATAAGCAATCAGCCCCAGCATTTT | CASRGSISNQPQHF
TRBJ2-5 | TRBV5-1 | NA | NA | TGCGCCAGCGGGTATGACAGTCCGGGAGAGACCCAGTACTTC | CASGYDSPGETQYF
TRBJ1-1 | TRBV7-9 | NA | TRBD1 | TGTGCCAGCAGCCGAGGACAGGGGGTCACTGAAGCTTTCTTT | CASSRGQGVTEAFF
TRBJ2-3 | TRBV10-3 | NA | NA | TGTGCCATCAGTGAGGGTCGGGGCACAGATACGCAGTATTTT | CAISEGRGTDTQYF
TRBJ1-6 | TRBV7-8 | NA | NA | TGTGCCAGCAGCTTTGACAGATTTAATTCACCCCTCCACTTT | CASSFDRFNSPLHF